This passage covers 10 T cell receptor beta chains from one sample sequenced in a study of T cells in Graves' hyperthyroidism and ophthalmopathy. RNA transcripts provided the source from which TCR beta CDR3 regions were amplified. HTBI primers drove first-round RT-PCR of the TCR CDR3. Via MiXCR, TCRdb re-called the multiplex PCR reads, giving one row per CDR3 protein. This sample has roughly 500,000 distinct CDR3 sequences, with about 45% found just once. The specimen sequenced was peripheral blood or thyroid tissue (not recorded which). Receptors originate from an adult woman with Graves' disease, either hyperthyroidism or ophthalmopathy (not recorded which).

Worth noting for this clonotype: This CDR3 fails to terminate in the conserved phenylalanine or tryptophan, so it likely reflects a read error. The DNA is left out, because the CDR3 cannot be placed on it with certainty; the CDR3 is given as TCRdb lists it. V usage is TRBV9 and J usage is TRBJ1-4; the DNA was not used to check the table's D call, TRBD1. Germline CDR1 and CDR2: SGDLS and YYNGEE. The CDR3 totals 8 residues, both ends included. CDR3: CASSARRV.

This clonotype was detected ten times or more. J is TRBJ1-1 and V is TRBV7-2, with TRBD1 as a possible D gene (6 bases). V was cut by 5 bases and J by 3 bases, with 10 bases left in between. The germline V gene encodes CDR1 SGHTA and CDR2 FQGNSA. The CDR3 loop spans 13 amino acids. Written as DNA, the CDR3 is TGTGCCAGCAGCGAACAGGGCTACACTGAAGCTTTCTTT. This sequence encodes CASSEQGYTEAFF.

This rearrangement joins TRBV15 to TRBJ2-7; 12 positions match TRBD1. V trimming: 6 bases; J trimming: 7 bases; junction bases outside the gene matches: 10. Germline CDR1 is LNHNV and CDR2 is YYDKDF (reference sequence). CDR3 length: 15 amino acids. CDR3 sequence: CATRHPGTGGSEQYF. CDR3 bases: TGTGCCACCAGACACCCCGGGACAGGGGGCAGTGAGCAGTACTTC.

The genes are TRBV9 and TRBJ2-5, with D maybe TRBD2 (5 bases). This CDR3 region has 15 residues. Trimming took 0 bases from V and 1 from J, leaving 10 bases between them. The germline CDR1 and CDR2 sequences are SGDLS and YYNGEE. The CDR3 reads CASSVDGSSQETQYF. The CDR3 DNA follows: TGTGCCAGCAGCGTAGATGGGAGCTCCCAAGAGACCCAGTACTTC.

A note on this clonotype: A much larger clone differs from this one at a single base, so this may be a read error. This sequence joins TRBV6-1 and TRBJ1-6; 9 positions match TRBD1. Germline-derived CDR1 and CDR2 are MNHNS and SASEGT. After removal of 6 bases from V and 11 bases from J, the junction contained 8 bases not matched to a gene. The CDR3 loop spans 14 amino acids. The CDR3 sequence: CASRPGTGYPPLHF. The DNA of the CDR3 is TGTGCCAGCAGGCCCGGGACAGGGTATCCACCCCTCCACTTT.

CDR3 coding DNA: TGCAGTGCTAGCGATGGCAGCGTCCTCAATCAGCCCCAGCATTTT. Protein: CSASDGSVLNQPQHF. The chain joins TRBV20-1 to TRBJ1-5, with unresolved D. With 3 bases removed from V and 3 bases from J, the gap between germline ends came to 15 bases. This CDR3 region has 15 residues. In germline, CDR1 is DFQATT, CDR2 SNEGSKA (reference sequence).

The chain recombines TRBV5-1 with TRBJ2-7; D unresolved. The CDR3 has 12 residues. In germline, CDR1 is SGHRS, CDR2 YFSETQ. With 1 base removed from V and 6 bases from J, the gap between germline ends came to 8 bases. CDR3 region: CASSLRRTEQYF. The CDR3 bases are TGCGCCAGCAGCTTGAGGCGGACCGAGCAGTACTTC.

In its sample, this clonotype was seen a few times. V usage is TRBV7-9 and J usage is TRBJ2-7; D gene ambiguous. This CDR3 is built from 13 residues. Trimming left V 1 base short and J 3 bases short, with 7 bases between. Germline assignment: CDR1 SEHNR and CDR2 FQNEAQ (reference sequence). This CDR3 reads CASSLGRNYEQYF. CDR3 nucleotides: TGTGCCAGCAGCTTAGGCAGGAACTACGAGCAGTACTTC.

The count of this clonotype is one. V gene TRBV29-1 combines with J gene TRBJ1-1; D may be TRBD1 (6 bases). With 6 bases removed from V and 7 bases from J, the gap between germline ends came to 18 bases. This CDR3 region has 13 residues. CDR1 is SQVTM, CDR2 ANQGSEA, per germline. CDR3: CSVLTPDRYEAFF. The CDR3 region has the DNA TGCAGCGTCCTAACCCCGGACAGATATGAAGCTTTCTTT.

The V gene is TRBV10-3, the J gene TRBJ1-2; D gene uncertain. Germline CDR1 ENHRY, CDR2 SYGVKD. Trimming stripped 2 bases from V and 14 bases from J, with 12 bases between. The CDR3 is made up of 11 amino acids. In DNA, the CDR3 is TGTGCCATCAGTGAGCCACTGGATGGGACCTTC. Protein sequence: CAISEPLDGTF.